This T cell receptor (beta chain) was observed in a study of neurological immune-mediated disorders. Looked up from germline, CDR1 is SEHNR and CDR2 is FQNEAQ (reference sequence). The CDR3 length is 12 residues. V was trimmed by 7 bases and J by 7 bases, leaving 11 bases between them. TCRdb analysed the 5' RACE reads with MiXCR anew, one entry per CDR3 protein. Of around 32,000 distinct CDR3 sequences listed, about 12% were seen once; the top ten hold 5.8%. This receptor was taken from a woman in her sixties in good health. The chain joins TRBV7-9 to TRBJ2-1, with no clear D. The source material was PBMCs. The CDR3 coding sequence is TGTGCCAGCATCAATCCCCGAAATGAGCAGTTCTTC. Amino acid sequence: CASINPRNEQFF.